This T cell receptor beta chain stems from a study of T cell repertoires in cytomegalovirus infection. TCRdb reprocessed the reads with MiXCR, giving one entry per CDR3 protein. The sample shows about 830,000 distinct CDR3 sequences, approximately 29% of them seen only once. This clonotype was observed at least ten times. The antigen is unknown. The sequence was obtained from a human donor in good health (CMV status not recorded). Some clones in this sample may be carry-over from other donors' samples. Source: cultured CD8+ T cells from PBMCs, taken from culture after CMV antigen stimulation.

The CDR3 DNA sequence: TGTGCTAGTGGTCTCCCCAGTACTAGGTTTGATGAGCAGTTCTTC. It translates to CASGLPSTRFDEQFF. The chain carries TRBV12-5 and TRBJ2-1; tentative D call: TRBD2 (5 bases). This CDR3 is built from 15 residues. Germline V gives CDR1 LGHNT, CDR2 FRNRAP. Between the trimmed V and J ends, which lost 5 bases and 8 bases, there was a span of 19 bases.